Below are 10 T cell receptor beta chains sequenced from a single sample in a study of blood T cell repertoires in COVID-19. Clones were sequenced by immunoSEQ multiplex PCR, and TCRdb holds only the in-frame ones, with some missing. The table has over 60,000 clones, approximately 83% seen once. Sequencing was done on a sample of peripheral blood. These TCRs come from a man in his forties with acute or convalescent COVID-19.

This clone is a singleton in its sample. This chain links TRBV7-3 with TRBJ2-1; TRBD2 might be the D (5 bases). The CDR3 runs 13 residues. CDR1 is SGHTA and CDR2 is FQGTGA in the germline V gene. V shed 2 bases and J shed 5 bases, with 7 bases lying between them. CDR3 residues: CASSLSRDNEQFF. DNA of the CDR3: TGTGCCAGCAGCTTATCGAGGGACAATGAGCAGTTCTTC. The full variable domain, its missing parts supplied by reference TRBV7-3 and TRBJ2-1, is GAGVSQTPSNKVTEKGKYVELRCDPISGHTALYWYRQSLGQGPEFLIYFQGTGAADDSGLPNDRFFAVRPEGSVSTLKIQRTERGDSAVYLCASSLSRDNEQFFGPGTRLTVL.

The sample holds a few counts of this clone. The rearrangement uses TRBV29-1 and TRBJ2-5; perhaps TRBD1 as D (6 bases). The CDR3 sequence is 15 residues long. V lost 6 bases and J lost 5, with 22 bases in between. Per the germline V gene, CDR1 is SQVTM and CDR2 is ANQGSEA. DNA of the CDR3: TGCAGCGTCCGAGGGGGTGCAGGGCGCGAGGAGACCCAGTACTTC. Amino acid sequence: CSVRGGAGREETQYF.

The J gene is TRBJ1-3, the V gene TRBV10-1; no clear D. This CDR3 is 15 amino acids long. V was pared by 6 bases and J by 0 bases, with 12 bases between. The germline V gene encodes CDR1 WNHNN and CDR2 SYGVQD (reference sequence). This CDR3 reads CASRNSNHSGNTIYF. In nucleotides, the CDR3 is TGCGCCAGCAGGAACAGTAATCACTCTGGAAACACCATATATTTT.

J is TRBJ2-2 and V is TRBV30, with 8 bases matching TRBD1. CDR3 size: 13 residues. The ends lost 7 bases at V and 3 bases at J; junction bases unmatched: 4. Germline CDR1 GTSNPN, CDR2 SVGIG (reference sequence). The CDR3 sequence: CAYSGGHTGELFF. The DNA for the CDR3 is TGTGCCTACTCAGGGGGCCACACCGGGGAGCTGTTTTTT.

V is TRBV6-5 and J is TRBJ2-3; maybe TRBD2 (5 bases). Germline-derived CDR1 and CDR2 are MNHEY and SVGAGI. CDR3 length: 13 residues. The V end was cut by 7 bases, the J end by 4 bases, with 12 bases between. The CDR3 here is CASTAGVPDTQYF. DNA for the CDR3: TGTGCCAGCACGGCCGGGGTGCCAGATACGCAGTATTTT.

This clone was seen more than once but under ten times. This chain joins TRBV2 and TRBJ1-2, with D possibly matching TRBD1 (5 bases). Trimming took 0 bases from V and 4 from J, leaving 9 bases between them. The CDR3 has 14 amino acids. Germline V gene sequence: CDR1 SNHLY, CDR2 FYNNEI. Here the CDR3 DNA reads TGTGCCAGCAGTGAAGCGTCAGGGCCCTATGGCTACACCTTC. Translation gives CASSEASGPYGYTF.

There are a few counts of this clone. This rearrangement joins TRBV5-4 to TRBJ2-7; TRBD2 matches at 7 bases. The V gene end was trimmed by 4 bases and the J gene end by 0 bases; junction bases not matched to a gene: 10. Germline CDR1 and CDR2: SGHNT and YYREEE (reference sequence). The CDR3 extends over 16 amino acids. CDR3 sequence (DNA): TGTGCCAGCAGCCCCTCGTCCGGGGGGAGCTCCTACGAGCAGTACTTC. Translation: CASSPSSGGSSYEQYF.

The chain is built from TRBV3-1 (or the pseudogene TRBV3-2) and TRBJ1-2; 8 bases line up with TRBD1. The V and J ends lost 4 bases and 7 bases, in that order; junction bases with no gene match: 14. From germline, CDR1 is LGHDT and CDR2 YNNKEL (reference sequence). The CDR3 is made up of 16 amino acids. CDR3 sequence reads: CASSPHQQGGSGGYTF. For the CDR3, the DNA is TGTGCCAGCAGCCCCCATCAACAGGGGGGATCGGGTGGCTACACCTTC.

This chain connects TRBV29-1 to TRBJ2-4; D is undetermined. The CDR3 runs 14 residues. Germline V gene sequence: CDR1 SQVTM, CDR2 ANQGSEA. Trimming left V 3 bases short and J 1 base short, with 10 bases between. The CDR3 DNA reads TGCAGCGTTGATGGGCCCTTCGCCAAAAACATTCAGTACTTC. Its translation is CSVDGPFAKNIQYF.

The chain carries TRBV9 and TRBJ1-5; TRBD1 might be the D (6 bases). Per the germline V gene, CDR1 is SGDLS and CDR2 is YYNGEE. The CDR3 spans 15 residues. V lost 4 bases, J lost 0 bases, and 11 bases lay in between. CDR3 coding DNA: TGTGCCAGCAGCCCCGGACAGTATAGCAATCAGCCCCAGCATTTT. This translates into CASSPGQYSNQPQHF.